Following are 32 T cell receptor beta chains from one sample sequenced in a study of T-cell memory formation after mild COVID-19. TCRdb re-analysed the 5' RACE reads in MiXCR, keeping a single row per CDR3 protein. Of about 130,000 distinct CDR3 sequences in the sample, about 6% were seen once. Source material: PBMCs or a T cell subset sorted from them (not recorded which). The receptors originated from an adult woman who had mild COVID-19 (a few samples of this study predate the infection). Cell type and time point are not known.

This clonotype was detected ten times or more. A read error is possible here, since a much larger clone lies one base away. CDR3 sequence: CASSFGIHETQYF. The CDR3, as DNA: TGTGCCAGCAGCTTCGGAATCCACGAGACCCAGTACTTC. This chain connects TRBV7-8 to TRBJ2-5; D remains unclear. Germline V gene data show CDR1 as SGHVS and CDR2 as FQNEAQ. This CDR3 region has 13 residues. The ends were cut back, 3 bases at V and 5 bases at J, with 10 bases in the middle.

The rearrangement links TRBV7-8 to TRBJ2-1, with 7 bases fitting TRBD1. The CDR3 is made up of 13 amino acids. CDR1 and CDR2 from the germline V gene are SGHVS and FQNEAQ. Losses at the gene ends were 5 bases for V and 6 bases for J; bases not matched to a gene: 4. CDR3 in amino acids: CASSRHRGNEQFF. The CDR3 nucleotides read TGTGCCAGCAGCCGTCACAGGGGCAATGAGCAGTTCTTC.

This clonotype was seen only a few times. The chain employs TRBV11-2 and TRBJ2-7; D may be TRBD2 (6 bases). Germline CDR1 SGHAT, CDR2 FQNNGV. Trimming removed 1 base from V and 4 bases from J, with 11 bases in between. This CDR3 is 14 amino acids long. The CDR3 protein is CASSLADAGYEQYF. CDR3 nucleotide sequence: TGTGCCAGCAGCTTAGCCGACGCGGGGTACGAGCAGTACTTC.

This clonotype showed up just a few times. The chain uses TRBV29-1 and TRBJ2-3; 13 bases align to TRBD2. The CDR3 has 16 residues. Germline CDR1 and CDR2: SQVTM and ANQGSEA. The J segment lost 4 bases and the V segment lost 1 base, leaving 5 bases of the junction unmatched. The DNA of the CDR3 is TGCAGCGTTGAAGGGGGGACTAGCGGGATGGCAGATACGCAGTATTTT. Protein: CSVEGGTSGMADTQYF.

The sample holds a few counts of this clonotype. V is TRBV19 and J is TRBJ2-1; a weak D match, TRBD2 (6 bases). The CDR3 extends over 15 amino acids. From germline, CDR1 is LNHDA and CDR2 SQIVND (reference sequence). V was clipped by 0 bases and J by 1 base, with 7 bases between them. CDR3 sequence: CASSIEGRSYNEQFF. The CDR3 DNA follows: TGTGCCAGTAGTATAGAGGGGAGGTCCTACAATGAGCAGTTCTTC.

Only a few counts were recorded for this clonotype. The chain carries TRBV7-2 and TRBJ1-1; D remains unclear. V was clipped by 5 bases and J by 4 bases, with 11 bases between them. CDR1 is SGHTA and CDR2 is FQGNSA in the germline V gene. This CDR3 is 13 amino acids long. CDR3 region: CASSPRTSTEAFF. Written as DNA, the CDR3 is TGTGCCAGCAGCCCCAGGACCAGCACTGAAGCTTTCTTT.

This clonotype turned up a few times. The V call is TRBV20-1, the J call TRBJ1-3; TRBD1 might be the D (5 bases). The CDR3 spans 14 residues. Trimming removed 6 bases from V and 9 bases from J, with 21 bases in between. CDR1 and CDR2 (germline): DFQATT, SNEGSKA (reference sequence). The CDR3 DNA sequence: TGCAGTGCCCAAGTAGGCAGTGCCGGGGGCACCATATATTTT. This translates into CSAQVGSAGGTIYF.

This clonotype was detected many times. This sequence joins TRBV30 and TRBJ2-3; no reliable D call. This CDR3 comprises 13 residues. V was clipped by 2 bases and J by 2 bases, with 8 bases between them. Per the germline V gene, CDR1 is GTSNPN and CDR2 is SVGIG (reference sequence). The DNA of the CDR3 is TGTGCCTGGAGTCCCCCCATCACAGATACGCAGTATTTT. It translates to CAWSPPITDTQYF.

The sample holds a few counts of this clonotype. The rearrangement uses TRBV19 and TRBJ2-7; TRBD2 is a possible D gene (5 bases). CDR1 LNHDA and CDR2 SQIVND come from the germline V gene (reference sequence). The CDR3 covers 12 residues. The V and J ends lost 5 bases and 10 bases respectively, with 15 bases between them. This chain's CDR3 is CASSATPGTQYF. DNA for the CDR3: TGTGCCAGTAGTGCGACTCCGGGAACCCAGTACTTC.

The V gene is TRBV7-8, the J gene TRBJ2-5; 8 nucleotides line up with TRBD2. Germline CDR1 SGHVS, CDR2 FQNEAQ. The CDR3 has 14 amino acids. V was clipped by 1 base and J by 6 bases; unmatched bases: 4. CDR3 bases: TGTGCCAGCAGCTTAGTGGGACTAGTAAAGACCCAGTACTTC. Protein: CASSLVGLVKTQYF.

There are many counts of this clonotype. J is TRBJ1-2 and V is TRBV29-1; D call uncertain. There are 11 residues in the CDR3. CDR1 is SQVTM and CDR2 is ANQGSEA in the germline V gene. In DNA, the CDR3 is TGCAGTTCTGGAGGAGGGAGTGGCTACACCTTC. Its protein product is CSSGGGSGYTF.

The rearrangement joins TRBV18 to TRBJ1-2; no definite D call. CDR1 and CDR2 from the germline V gene are KGHSH and LQKENI. The length of the CDR3 is 13 residues. The V and J ends lost 3 bases and 4 bases respectively, with 9 bases between them. CDR3 bases: TGTGCCAGCTCACCGGACCAGACCTATGGCTACACCTTC. Amino acid sequence: CASSPDQTYGYTF.

The CDR3 is CASSLLPSGTSYNEQFF. The DNA of the CDR3 is TGTGCCAGCAGCTTATTGCCAAGCGGGACGTCCTACAATGAGCAGTTCTTC. The chain couples TRBV7-2 to TRBJ2-1, with TRBD2 matching 7 bases. V shed 2 bases and J 1 base; nucleotides not matched to a gene: 8. This CDR3 is built from 17 residues. The germline V gene has CDR1 SGHTA and CDR2 FQGNSA.

This clonotype was seen repeatedly, ten times or more. The V call is TRBV29-1, the J call TRBJ1-1; D unclear. The CDR3 consists of 12 residues. Trimming removed 6 bases from V and 0 bases from J, with 8 bases in between. CDR1 and CDR2 from the germline V gene are SQVTM and ANQGSEA. As DNA, the CDR3 is TGCAGCGTCCGACGGATGAACACTGAAGCTTTCTTT. Protein product: CSVRRMNTEAFF.

This clonotype was recorded at least ten times. The chain carries TRBV12-3 or TRBV12-4 and TRBJ2-7; 11 bases are a match to TRBD2. V was clipped by 3 bases and J by 7 bases; unmatched bases: 8. CDR3 length: 15 amino acids. The CDR3 DNA follows: TGTGCCAGCAGTTTGGGGGGACTAGCGGTCTCTGAGCAGTACTTC. Its protein product is CASSLGGLAVSEQYF.

The rearrangement uses TRBV14 and TRBJ2-7, with TRBD1 identical over 7 bases. The CDR3 is 15 residues long. Trimming cost V 3 bases and J 6 bases; bases outside gene matches: 11. The germline V gene encodes CDR1 SGHDN and CDR2 FVKESK. This CDR3 reads CASSHNTGVVSEQYF. The CDR3 DNA reads as TGTGCCAGCAGCCACAATACAGGGGTAGTAAGCGAGCAGTACTTC.

This clonotype was picked up many times. The chain uses TRBV30 and TRBJ2-3; 14 bases match TRBD2. The CDR3 runs to 16 residues. J lost 4 bases, V lost 0 bases, and 3 bases had no gene match. Germline V gives CDR1 GTSNPN, CDR2 SVGIG (reference sequence). The CDR3 DNA reads as TGTGCCTGGAGTGTACTGACTAGCGGGAGGGCAGATACGCAGTATTTT. It specifies CAWSVLTSGRADTQYF.

The V gene is TRBV10-3, the J gene TRBJ2-5; D not certain. CDR1 is ENHRY, CDR2 SYGVKD, per germline. This CDR3 is built from 13 residues. Trimming pared 6 bases from V and 4 bases from J, leaving 12 bases between. The CDR3 sequence is CAIRNQESETQYF. Written as DNA, the CDR3 is TGTGCCATCAGGAACCAGGAATCAGAGACCCAGTACTTC.

This clonotype was seen only a few times. The J gene is TRBJ2-7, the V gene TRBV15; D is undetermined. The V end lost 0 bases, the J end lost 4 bases, and 7 bases lay between the germline ends. Germline assignment: CDR1 LNHNV and CDR2 YYDKDF (reference sequence). The CDR3 consists of 13 residues. Here the CDR3 reads CATSRDYRYEQYF. The CDR3 coding sequence is TGTGCCACCAGCAGAGATTATCGGTACGAGCAGTACTTC. Together with reference TRBV15 and TRBJ2-7, the CDR3 gives the full variable domain: DAMVIQNPRYQVTQFGKPVTLSCSQTLNHNVMYWYQQKSSQAPKLLFHYYDKDFNNEADTPDNFQSRRPNTSFCFLDIRSPGLGDTAMYLCATSRDYRYEQYFGPGTRLTVT.

This clonotype was observed a few times. The chain joins TRBV2 to TRBJ2-1; TRBD2 is a possible D gene (5 bases). The CDR3 has 16 amino acids. The germline V gene has CDR1 SNHLY and CDR2 FYNNEI. V lost 6 bases and J lost 3, with 18 bases in between. The CDR3 here is CASSDSRSGIYNEQFF. For the CDR3, the DNA is TGTGCCAGCAGCGACTCAAGGAGCGGAATCTACAATGAGCAGTTCTTC.

V gene TRBV7-2 combines with J gene TRBJ2-4; D call uncertain. The CDR3 sequence is 12 residues long. Trimming stripped 5 bases from V and 5 bases from J, with 7 bases between. Germline-derived CDR1 and CDR2 are SGHTA and FQGNSA. Here the CDR3 reads CASSPTENIQYF. The CDR3 DNA reads as TGTGCCAGCAGCCCGACTGAAAACATTCAGTACTTC.

The chain couples TRBV7-9 to TRBJ1-3; D is unclear. Looked up from germline, CDR1 is SEHNR and CDR2 is FQNEAQ (reference sequence). Between the trimmed V and J ends, which lost 5 bases and 1 base, there was a span of 3 bases. The CDR3 totals 12 residues. CDR3 region: CASSQSGNTIYF. The CDR3 DNA is TGTGCCAGCAGCCAGTCTGGAAACACCATATATTTT.

The V call is TRBV2, the J call TRBJ2-7, with D perhaps given as TRBD1 or TRBD2 (5 bases each). The length of the CDR3 is 13 residues. V was shortened by 7 bases and J by 9 bases, with 19 bases between the two germline ends. Germline CDR1 reads SNHLY; CDR2 reads FYNNEI. CDR3 nucleotides: TGTGCCAGCACTTCGGTCAGGGCCAGCGGGCAGTACTTC. It codes for CASTSVRASGQYF.

J is TRBJ1-1 and V is TRBV24-1; no firm D call. The CDR3 loop spans 14 amino acids. V gave up 7 bases and J gave up 2 bases, with 13 bases separating them. Looked up from germline, CDR1 is KGHDR and CDR2 is SFDVKD. CDR3 bases: TGTGCCACCAGGGACGCTGGAGTCAACACTGAAGCTTTCTTT. Encoded protein: CATRDAGVNTEAFF.

The rearrangement joins TRBV3-1 to TRBJ2-7; possibly TRBD1 for D (5 bases). Trimming stripped 2 bases from V and 6 bases from J, with 8 bases between. CDR3 length equals 12 residues. Germline V CDR1 and CDR2: LGHDT, YNNKEL (reference sequence). CDR3 DNA: TGTGCCAGCAGCCAAATAGACAGCGAGCAGTACTTC. Its translation: CASSQIDSEQYF.

The V and J genes are TRBV30 and TRBJ2-3, with TRBD1 matching over 10 bases. J lost 2 bases, V lost 4 bases, and 12 bases had no gene match. CDR1 and CDR2 (germline): GTSNPN, SVGIG (reference sequence). The CDR3 is made up of 17 amino acids. CDR3 protein: CAWTRGWDRGLTDTQYF. The DNA for the CDR3 is TGTGCCTGGACCCGCGGGTGGGACAGGGGTCTCACAGATACGCAGTATTTT.

The gene calls are TRBV7-9 and TRBJ2-7, with D unclear. The ends were cut back, 5 bases at V and 3 bases at J, with 14 bases in the middle. From germline, CDR1 is SEHNR and CDR2 FQNEAQ (reference sequence). This CDR3 has 14 amino acids. CDR3: CASSTTDGHYEQYF. The CDR3 DNA follows: TGTGCCAGCAGCACGACCGACGGCCACTACGAGCAGTACTTC. The complete variable domain, with remaining parts taken from reference TRBV7-9 and TRBJ2-7, reads DTGVSQNPRHKITKRGQNVTFRCDPISEHNRLYWYRQTLGQGPEFLTYFQNEAQLEKSRLLSDRFSAERPKGSFSTLEIQRTEQGDSAMYLCASSTTDGHYEQYFGPGTRLTVT.

This clonotype was recorded a few times. J is TRBJ2-7 and V is TRBV29-1; D might be TRBD1 or TRBD2, each matching 6 bases. The CDR3 loop spans 14 amino acids. Germline CDR1 reads SQVTM; CDR2 reads ANQGSEA. The V gene lost 4 bases and the J gene lost 0 bases, with 13 bases spanning the gap. The CDR3 region is CSVGDTGSSYEQYF. In DNA form, the CDR3 reads TGCAGCGTTGGGGACACCGGGAGCTCCTACGAGCAGTACTTC.

The genes are TRBV12-3 or TRBV12-4 and TRBJ2-3, with D possibly called TRBD1 or TRBD2 (5 bases each). The CDR3 extends over 14 amino acids. V lost 7 bases and J 4 bases, leaving 15 bases between the germline ends. In nucleotides, the CDR3 is TGTGCCAGCATCCAGAGGCAGGGAGCAGATACGCAGTATTTT. This translates into CASIQRQGADTQYF.

The V gene is TRBV5-1, the J gene TRBJ2-4; 8 nucleotides agree with TRBD1. CDR3 length: 15 residues. The trim removed 1 base at V and 7 bases at J, leaving 7 bases unmatched. CDR1 SGHRS and CDR2 YFSETQ come from the germline V gene. CDR3 in amino acids: CASSLKGQGGNIQYF. The CDR3 DNA reads as TGCGCCAGCAGCTTGAAAGGACAGGGTGGGAACATTCAGTACTTC.

There are many counts of this clonotype. V gene TRBV5-1 combines with J gene TRBJ2-7; D is possibly TRBD2 (6 bases). Per the germline V gene, CDR1 is SGHRS and CDR2 is YFSETQ. This CDR3 contains 16 residues. The V and J ends lost 3 bases and 3 bases respectively, with 19 bases between them. DNA for the CDR3: TGCGCCAGCAGCTCGACCAACGGGGGATCTCACTACGAGCAGTACTTC. It is translated as CASSSTNGGSHYEQYF.

At least ten counts were recorded for this clonotype. The V and J genes are TRBV6-1 and TRBJ1-1; tentatively, D is TRBD1 (5 bases). This CDR3 contains 14 residues. Germline values: CDR1 MNHNS, CDR2 SASEGT. The V end lost 8 bases, the J end lost 2 bases, and 15 bases lay between the germline ends. The CDR3 DNA sequence: TGTGCCAGCCCCTTGGGGGTCCGAAACACTGAAGCTTTCTTT. This encodes CASPLGVRNTEAFF.